These 3 T cell receptor beta chains came from one sample sequenced in a study of T-cell reconstitution after alpha-beta-depleted transplantation in children. The library targeted TCRbeta and was prepared with unique molecular identifiers. TCRdb called the PCR reads again in MiXCR, with one record for every CDR3 protein. The repertoire holds roughly 200,000 distinct CDR3 sequences, with approximately 7% as singletons. Sequencing used PBMCs, obtained before TCRalphabeta/CD19-depleted stem cell transplant. Receptor source: a boy under 10 years old with acute lymphoblastic leukemia, due to receive a stem cell transplant.

This chain links TRBV10-3 with TRBJ1-2; TRBD1 agrees at 9 bases. CDR1 ENHRY and CDR2 SYGVKD come from the germline V gene. V lost 2 bases to trimming and J lost 6 bases; unmatched junction nucleotides: 7. The CDR3 runs to 15 residues. CDR3 nucleotides: TGTGCCATCAGTGAGAAACAGGGGGCGGTTAATGGCTACACCTTC. This encodes CAISEKQGAVNGYTF.

V usage is TRBV20-1 and J usage is TRBJ1-2, with D maybe TRBD1 (6 bases). The germline gives CDR1 DFQATT, CDR2 SNEGSKA (reference sequence). V lost 4 bases and J 4 bases, leaving 7 bases between the germline ends. This CDR3 region has 11 residues. CDR3 sequence reads: CSAMDSYGYTF. CDR3 sequence (DNA): TGCAGTGCTATGGACAGCTATGGCTACACCTTC.

CDR3 sequence reads: CASSTFRQGSSYEQYF. The CDR3 DNA follows: TGTGCCAGCAGCACTTTTCGACAGGGTAGCTCCTACGAGCAGTACTTC. V gene TRBV21-1 combines with J gene TRBJ2-7; no check of the table's D call, TRBD1, against the DNA was made. TRBV21-1 is deemed a pseudogene. The CDR3 consists of 16 residues.